This T cell receptor (beta chain) came from a study of blood T cell repertoires in COVID-19. Study details: Both acute and convalescent COVID-19 samples were obtained from the United States, Italy and Spain. The cDNA or gDNA used as material had been derived from T cells, B-cell-depleted T cells, or PBMCs.

The V gene lost 4 bases and the J gene lost 8 bases, with 21 bases spanning the gap. The CDR3 is made up of 15 amino acids. CDR1 is SGHKS and CDR2 is YYEKEE in the germline V gene (reference sequence). Authors' analysis steps: The authors estimated nucleated cell counts from reference gene primer amplification. TCRdb's table, derived via immunoSEQ multiplex PCR, lists solely in-frame clones and lacks some. For V, J and clone size, that table is used; D and trimming come from the DNA. Of approximately 74,000 clones listed, roughly 86% are singletons. This sequence joins TRBV5-5 and TRBJ1-2; D unresolved. The sequence derives from an older woman with acute or convalescent COVID-19. Source material: peripheral blood. The CDR3 loop is CASSPRVGERGGYTF. The CDR3 coding sequence is TGTGCCAGCAGCCCAAGGGTTGGGGAGAGAGGGGGCTACACCTTC. Full variable domain (remainder filled in from reference TRBV5-5 and TRBJ1-2): DAGVTQSPTHLIKTRGQQVTLRCSPISGHKSVSWYQQVLGQGPQFIFQYYEKEERGRGNFPDRFSARQFPNYSSELNVNALLLGDSALYLCASSPRVGERGGYTFGSGTRLTVV.